These T cell receptor beta chains were read from a single sample in a study of shared clonotypes between healthy human individuals. TCRdb keeps only in-frame clones here, not all; method: immunoSEQ multiplex PCR. The sample has 2 million to 2.5 million clones; just under 95% are singletons. Sequencing used naive CD4+ T cells from PBMCs. These TCRs come from a man between 18 and 29 years old in good health. Some clones in this sample may be carry-over from other donors' samples. Both conserved end residues are part of each CDR3. A D gene is named only where the DNA matches it firmly. A clone size is listed for some rows: how often the clone was seen (once, few, many), or a class if it is expanded.

clone_size,d_call,j_call,v_call,cdr3_nt,cdr3_aa
.,.,TRBJ2-7,TRBV5-3,TGTGCCAGAAACGCCGAGGACGAAAACTCCTACGAGCAGTACTTC,CARNAEDENSYEQYF
once,TRBD1,TRBJ2-1,TRBV7-6,TGTGCCAGCAGTCAAGGGGGACAGGGTTACGACAATGAGCAGTTCTTC,CASSQGGQGYDNEQFF
.,.,TRBJ1-2,TRBV30,TGTGCCTGGGGCCTTGTTAGGGGCTATGGCTACACCTTC,CAWGLVRGYGYTF
once,TRBD2,TRBJ2-5,TRBV29-1,TGCAGCGTTGGACCGGCGGGAGGCTGGGAGACCCAGTACTTC,CSVGPAGGWETQYF
once,TRBD1,TRBJ2-1,TRBV27,TGTGCCAGCAGTTCGTCCGGGACAGGGAACAATGAGCAGTTCTTC,CASSSSGTGNNEQFF
.,.,TRBJ2-7,TRBV19,TGTGCCAGTAGGCCTACTTCGAGGGGGAACTCCTACGAGCAGTACTTC,CASRPTSRGNSYEQYF
.,TRBD2,TRBJ2-7,TRBV18,TGTGCCAGCTCACCAACAGGTGGGGCGGGAGACTACGAGCAGTACTTC,CASSPTGGAGDYEQYF
.,.,TRBJ2-7,TRBV7-2,TGTGCCAGCAGCTTAGCGTTGGACTACGAGCAGTACTTC,CASSLALDYEQYF
.,.,TRBJ1-2,TRBV13,TGTGCCAGCAGCCCCGGTAGGTCACCGACTAACTATGGCTACACCTTC,CASSPGRSPTNYGYTF
.,.,TRBJ1-5,TRBV7-2,TGTGCCAGCAGCTATAGACGGGGCGATCAGCCCCAGCATTTT,CASSYRRGDQPQHF
.,.,TRBJ1-5,TRBV6-5,TGTGCCAGCAGTCAGGGACCGCTTATGCCCCAGCATTTT,CASSQGPLMPQHF
.,.,TRBJ2-3,TRBV4-2,TGTGCCAGCAGCCTTAGCACAGATACGCAGTATTTT,CASSLSTDTQYF
.,.,TRBJ2-5,TRBV2,TGTGCCAGCAGTGAAAGGGGCAGGGTCAGGGAGACCCAGTACTTC,CASSERGRVRETQYF
once,.,TRBJ2-5,TRBV27,TGTGCCAGCAGTCAGGGGTGGGCAGGCGGGGAGACCCAGTACTTC,CASSQGWAGGETQYF
once,.,TRBJ2-7,TRBV6-6,TGTGCCAGCAGTTACTCGGACGGTTACGAGCAGTACTTC,CASSYSDGYEQYF
.,.,TRBJ2-6,TRBV19,TGTGCCAGTAGTGACCCGGTCCGCTCTGGGGCCAACGTCCTGACTTTC,CASSDPVRSGANVLTF
.,.,TRBJ1-1,TRBV2,TGTGCCAGCAGTGTACTGAGAACTGAAGCTTTCTTT,CASSVLRTEAFF
.,.,TRBJ1-2,TRBV4-1,TGCGCCAGCAGCCAAGATAGGGTTGGCTACACCTTC,CASSQDRVGYTF